This TCR beta chain is from a study of blood T cell repertoires in COVID-19. Study-level information: Sources were T cells, B-cell-depleted T cells, or PBMCs; the material itself was cDNA or gDNA.

As processed by the authors: Quantification of nucleated cells was approximated via reference gene primer amplification. Method: immunoSEQ multiplex PCR; TCRdb's copy keeps in-frame clones and lacks some. From that table come the V and J calls and clone size; the DNA was used to work out D and trimming. The sample consists of about 65,000 clones, 93% of them appearing once. The CDR3 is 16 residues long. CDR1 and CDR2 (germline): SGHTS, YDEGEE. V lost 4 bases to trimming and J lost 0 bases; unmatched junction nucleotides: 5. The TCR sequence derives from a man in his 70s with active COVID-19. The chain recombines TRBV5-8 with TRBJ2-3, with TRBD2 matching over 10 bases. What was sequenced was peripheral blood. The CDR3 spells CASSPRLAGSTDTQYF. As DNA, the CDR3 is TGTGCCAGCAGCCCTCGACTAGCGGGTAGCACAGATACGCAGTATTTT. The entire variable domain, with the rest obtained from reference TRBV5-8 and TRBJ2-3, is as follows: EAGVTQSPTHLIKTRGQQATLRCSPISGHTSVYWYQQALGLGLQFLLWYDEGEERNRGNFPPRFSGRQFPNYSSELNVNALELEDSALYLCASSPRLAGSTDTQYFGPGTRLTVL.